The rows below give T cell receptor beta chains drawn from one sample of a study of blood T cell repertoires in COVID-19. The method was immunoSEQ multiplex PCR; TCRdb's version includes in-frame clones alone and lacks a portion of them. Of more than 85,000 clones in the sample, about 80% were seen once. The sample comprised peripheral blood. The receptors shown here come from an elderly woman with active or convalescent COVID-19. Both conserved end residues are part of each CDR3. The D gene is left open where the match is weak. Size tells how often a clone was seen (once, few, many) or the class of an expanded clone, and some rows leave it out.

j_call: TRBJ1-3
v_call: TRBV5-4
d_call: TRBD1
clone_size: -
cdr3_aa: CASSRTGASGNTIYF
cdr3_nt: TGTGCCAGCAGCCGGACAGGGGCCTCTGGAAACACCATATATTTT

j_call: TRBJ2-3
v_call: TRBV27
d_call: TRBD1
clone_size: few
cdr3_aa: CASSGTGGWTDTQYF
cdr3_nt: TGTGCCAGCAGTGGGACAGGGGGGTGGACAGATACGCAGTATTTT

j_call: TRBJ2-5
v_call: TRBV30
d_call: -
clone_size: -
cdr3_aa: CAWSPAAAATQYF
cdr3_nt: TGTGCCTGGAGTCCAGCGGCCGCGGCGACCCAGTACTTC

j_call: TRBJ2-3
v_call: TRBV10-3
d_call: TRBD2
clone_size: -
cdr3_aa: CAISPTSGGGADTQYF
cdr3_nt: TGTGCCATCAGCCCGACTAGCGGGGGAGGCGCAGATACGCAGTATTTT

j_call: TRBJ1-5
v_call: TRBV4-1
d_call: -
clone_size: -
cdr3_aa: CASSQVGWGLDQPQHF
cdr3_nt: TGCGCCAGCAGCCAGGTTGGCTGGGGGCTCGATCAGCCCCAGCATTTT

j_call: TRBJ1-1
v_call: TRBV19
d_call: -
clone_size: -
cdr3_aa: CASSLQGWSTEAFF
cdr3_nt: TGTGCCAGTAGCCTACAGGGCTGGAGCACTGAAGCTTTCTTT

j_call: TRBJ2-1
v_call: TRBV7-8
d_call: TRBD2
clone_size: -
cdr3_aa: CASSLWASGSSYNEQFF
cdr3_nt: TGTGCCAGCAGCTTATGGGCTAGCGGGAGCTCCTACAATGAGCAGTTCTTC

j_call: TRBJ2-2
v_call: TRBV9
d_call: -
clone_size: -
cdr3_aa: CASSVVGGSGELFF
cdr3_nt: TGTGCCAGCAGCGTAGTAGGAGGTTCCGGGGAGCTGTTTTTT

j_call: TRBJ2-1
v_call: TRBV5-8
d_call: TRBD2
clone_size: -
cdr3_aa: CASSLRGGTYNEQFF
cdr3_nt: TGTGCCAGCAGCTTGCGGGGGGGAACATACAATGAGCAGTTCTTC

j_call: TRBJ1-1
v_call: TRBV5-6
d_call: -
clone_size: -
cdr3_aa: CASSFTRNTEAFF
cdr3_nt: TGTGCCAGCAGCTTCACGAGGAACACTGAAGCTTTCTTT

j_call: TRBJ2-5
v_call: TRBV5-1
d_call: -
clone_size: once
cdr3_aa: CASSPGEVVVGETQYF
cdr3_nt: TGCGCCAGCAGCCCGGGGGAGGTGGTTGTAGGAGAGACCCAGTACTTC

j_call: TRBJ2-1
v_call: TRBV30
d_call: -
clone_size: -
cdr3_aa: CAWSRGNWDEQFF
cdr3_nt: TGTGCCTGGAGTAGGGGGAATTGGGATGAGCAGTTCTTC

j_call: TRBJ1-4
v_call: TRBV24-1
d_call: -
clone_size: -
cdr3_aa: CAGRETRPEKLFF
cdr3_nt: TGTGCCGGGCGGGAAACCCGGCCCGAAAAACTGTTTTTT

j_call: TRBJ1-1
v_call: TRBV27
d_call: TRBD1
clone_size: -
cdr3_aa: CASSLFAVTGEMNTEAFF
cdr3_nt: TGTGCCAGCAGTTTATTTGCCGTGACAGGGGAAATGAACACTGAAGCTTTCTTT